A selection of T cell receptor beta chains follows, all from one sample in a study of control samples from healthy donors and cancer patients. Sequencing was performed with immunoSEQ multiplex PCR; in TCRdb, only in-frame clones are kept and a portion is missing. The sample carries tens of thousands of clones, roughly four fifths recorded once. The sample taken for sequencing was blood. The source of these receptors is an older woman in good health. CDR3s include the opening cysteine and the closing phenylalanine or tryptophan. The order of the fields is D gene, clone size, J gene, V gene, CDR3 protein, CDR3 DNA. A D gene is named only where the DNA matches it firmly. The size of a clone is reported for some rows only, either as once, few or many, or as a class for expanded clones.

d_gene: -
abundance: -
j_gene: TRBJ1-3
v_gene: TRBV11-2
CDR3aa: CASSFPGSGNTIYF
CDR3nt: TGTGCCAGCAGCTTCCCGGGATCTGGAAACACCATATATTTT

d_gene: -
abundance: -
j_gene: TRBJ2-1
v_gene: TRBV7-9
CDR3aa: CASSLIGNEQFF
CDR3nt: TGTGCCAGCAGCTTAATAGGCAATGAGCAGTTCTTC

d_gene: -
abundance: -
j_gene: TRBJ1-5
v_gene: TRBV7-8
CDR3aa: CASSLGRTSDQPQHF
CDR3nt: TGTGCCAGCAGCTTAGGGCGGACAAGTGATCAGCCCCAGCATTTT

d_gene: -
abundance: -
j_gene: TRBJ2-2
v_gene: TRBV28
CDR3aa: CASRALLRQTYTGELFF
CDR3nt: TGTGCCAGCAGAGCCCTCCTGAGACAGACATACACCGGGGAGCTGTTTTTT

d_gene: TRBD1
abundance: -
j_gene: TRBJ1-4
v_gene: TRBV6-6
CDR3aa: CASSYPGTGDEKLFF
CDR3nt: TGTGCCAGCAGTTACCCCGGGACAGGGGATGAAAAACTGTTTTTT

d_gene: TRBD1
abundance: -
j_gene: TRBJ2-7
v_gene: TRBV13
CDR3aa: CASSPDRAHEQYF
CDR3nt: TGTGCCAGCAGCCCCGACAGGGCCCACGAGCAGTACTTC

d_gene: -
abundance: -
j_gene: TRBJ2-7
v_gene: TRBV20-1
CDR3aa: CSARTVGEQYF
CDR3nt: TGCAGTGCTAGAACGGTGGGGGAGCAGTACTTC

d_gene: -
abundance: -
j_gene: TRBJ2-2
v_gene: TRBV28
CDR3aa: CASSLLGTLNTGELFF
CDR3nt: TGTGCCAGCAGTTTACTTGGGACACTGAACACCGGGGAGCTGTTTTTT

d_gene: TRBD1
abundance: -
j_gene: TRBJ1-1
v_gene: TRBV6-5
CDR3aa: CASSRTGNTEAFF
CDR3nt: TGTGCCAGCAGTCGGACAGGGAACACTGAAGCTTTCTTT

d_gene: TRBD1
abundance: -
j_gene: TRBJ2-3
v_gene: TRBV7-9
CDR3aa: CASSSQGWSADTQYF
CDR3nt: TGTGCCAGCAGCTCACAGGGGTGGAGTGCGGATACGCAGTATTTT

d_gene: -
abundance: few
j_gene: TRBJ1-2
v_gene: TRBV2
CDR3aa: CASSDSQVYGYTF
CDR3nt: TGTGCCAGCAGTGATAGTCAGGTCTATGGCTACACCTTC

d_gene: -
abundance: -
j_gene: TRBJ1-4
v_gene: TRBV24-1
CDR3aa: CATSGTTNEKLFF
CDR3nt: TGTGCCACCAGCGGGACAACAAATGAAAAACTGTTTTTT

d_gene: -
abundance: -
j_gene: TRBJ1-5
v_gene: TRBV10-3
CDR3aa: CAISESLGLQGQPQHF
CDR3nt: TGTGCCATCAGTGAGTCGTTGGGACTGCAGGGGCAGCCCCAGCATTTT

d_gene: TRBD1
abundance: many
j_gene: TRBJ2-5
v_gene: TRBV18
CDR3aa: CASSGTEGGVSGETQYF
CDR3nt: TGTGCCAGCTCGGGTACCGAAGGGGGCGTTTCGGGAGAGACCCAGTACTTC

d_gene: TRBD1
abundance: -
j_gene: TRBJ2-7
v_gene: TRBV5-1
CDR3aa: CASSYGQGAYEQYF
CDR3nt: TGCGCCAGCAGCTACGGACAGGGGGCCTACGAGCAGTACTTC

d_gene: TRBD1
abundance: medium-sized
j_gene: TRBJ2-2
v_gene: TRBV2
CDR3aa: CASSEEGTGGTGELFF
CDR3nt: TGTGCCAGCAGTGAAGAGGGGACAGGGGGCACCGGGGAGCTGTTTTTT

d_gene: -
abundance: -
j_gene: TRBJ2-5
v_gene: TRBV5-1
CDR3aa: CASSLTGPQETQYF
CDR3nt: TGCGCCAGCAGCTTAACAGGGCCCCAAGAGACCCAGTACTTC

d_gene: -
abundance: -
j_gene: TRBJ1-6
v_gene: TRBV4-3
CDR3aa: CASSPQAGPNNSPLHF
CDR3nt: TGCGCCAGCAGCCCCCAAGCAGGGCCCAACAATTCACCCCTCCACTTT

d_gene: TRBD2
abundance: once
j_gene: TRBJ2-3
v_gene: TRBV9
CDR3aa: CASSVGFLAGTDTQYF
CDR3nt: TGTGCCAGCAGCGTAGGATTTCTAGCGGGCACAGATACGCAGTATTTT

d_gene: -
abundance: -
j_gene: TRBJ2-4
v_gene: TRBV6-2/TRBV6-3
CDR3aa: CASSYNSFRNIQYF
CDR3nt: TGTGCCAGCAGTTACAATTCGTTTAGGAACATTCAGTACTTC

d_gene: -
abundance: -
j_gene: TRBJ1-2
v_gene: TRBV5-4
CDR3aa: CASSWNGVRGYTF
CDR3nt: TGTGCCAGCAGCTGGAACGGGGTTAGAGGCTACACCTTC

d_gene: TRBD1
abundance: -
j_gene: TRBJ2-1
v_gene: TRBV6-1
CDR3aa: CASSERSGGQGNNEQFF
CDR3nt: TGTGCCAGCAGTGAAAGGTCAGGGGGACAGGGAAACAATGAGCAGTTCTTC

d_gene: TRBD1
abundance: -
j_gene: TRBJ2-1
v_gene: TRBV6-5
CDR3aa: CASSGQGASEQFF
CDR3nt: TGTGCCAGCAGCGGACAGGGGGCGAGTGAGCAGTTCTTC

d_gene: -
abundance: few
j_gene: TRBJ2-7
v_gene: TRBV11-2
CDR3aa: CASSHSTYEQYF
CDR3nt: TGTGCCAGCAGCCACAGCACCTACGAGCAGTACTTC

d_gene: TRBD1
abundance: -
j_gene: TRBJ1-5
v_gene: TRBV12-3/TRBV12-4
CDR3aa: CASNDRGNQPQHF
CDR3nt: TGTGCCAGCAACGACAGGGGTAATCAGCCCCAGCATTTT

d_gene: TRBD2
abundance: -
j_gene: TRBJ2-7
v_gene: TRBV5-1
CDR3aa: CASSLAPGTSNEQYF
CDR3nt: TGCGCCAGCAGCTTGGCCCCCGGGACTAGCAACGAGCAGTACTTC

d_gene: -
abundance: -
j_gene: TRBJ2-1
v_gene: TRBV7-7
CDR3aa: CASSLEVGAETEQFF
CDR3nt: TGTGCCAGCAGCTTAGAGGTGGGGGCCGAAACTGAGCAGTTCTTC

d_gene: TRBD1
abundance: once
j_gene: TRBJ1-1
v_gene: TRBV6-6
CDR3aa: CASSYGTVGAFF
CDR3nt: TGTGCCAGCAGTTACGGGACAGTTGGAGCTTTCTTT

d_gene: -
abundance: -
j_gene: TRBJ1-5
v_gene: TRBV15
CDR3aa: CATSRDSGNQPQHF
CDR3nt: TGTGCCACCAGCAGAGATTCAGGTAATCAGCCCCAGCATTTT

d_gene: -
abundance: -
j_gene: TRBJ1-5
v_gene: TRBV19
CDR3aa: CASSTFPTTQSNQPQHF
CDR3nt: TGTGCCAGTAGTACTTTTCCGACGACGCAGAGCAATCAGCCCCAGCATTTT

d_gene: -
abundance: -
j_gene: TRBJ2-3
v_gene: TRBV10-2
CDR3aa: CASSSAALYTDTQYF
CDR3nt: TGCGCCAGCAGTTCGGCGGCCCTGTACACAGATACGCAGTATTTT

d_gene: -
abundance: -
j_gene: TRBJ1-2
v_gene: TRBV9
CDR3aa: CASSLPPSGGRNYGYTF
CDR3nt: TGTGCCAGCAGCCTTCCCCCATCCGGGGGGCGCAACTATGGCTACACCTTC

d_gene: -
abundance: -
j_gene: TRBJ2-1
v_gene: TRBV5-1
CDR3aa: CASSLRDGSSYNEQFF
CDR3nt: TGCGCCAGCAGCTTGCGGGACGGGAGCTCCTACAATGAGCAGTTCTTC

d_gene: -
abundance: once
j_gene: TRBJ1-4
v_gene: TRBV7-9
CDR3aa: CASSQGSSTNEKLFF
CDR3nt: TGTGCCAGCAGCCAAGGGTCATCAACTAATGAAAAACTGTTTTTT

d_gene: TRBD2
abundance: -
j_gene: TRBJ2-7
v_gene: TRBV4-3
CDR3aa: CASSERTSGGPYEQYF
CDR3nt: TGCGCCAGCAGCGAACGGACTAGCGGGGGACCCTACGAGCAGTACTTC

d_gene: TRBD1
abundance: -
j_gene: TRBJ1-6
v_gene: TRBV5-1
CDR3aa: CASSAGQNNSPLHF
CDR3nt: TGCGCCAGCAGCGCGGGACAGAATAATTCACCCCTCCACTTT

d_gene: -
abundance: -
j_gene: TRBJ1-1
v_gene: TRBV5-8
CDR3aa: CASSLAHHTEAFF
CDR3nt: TGTGCCAGCAGCTTGGCGCACCACACTGAAGCTTTCTTT

d_gene: -
abundance: once
j_gene: TRBJ2-7
v_gene: TRBV6-2/TRBV6-3
CDR3aa: CASSPGDRRYEQYF
CDR3nt: TGTGCCAGCAGTCCAGGAGACAGACGCTACGAGCAGTACTTC

d_gene: -
abundance: -
j_gene: TRBJ1-4
v_gene: TRBV10-2
CDR3aa: CASSEWVGKLFF
CDR3nt: TGCGCCAGCAGTGAGTGGGTCGGAAAACTGTTTTTT

d_gene: TRBD2
abundance: -
j_gene: TRBJ2-1
v_gene: TRBV6-1
CDR3aa: CASSENRLAGTEQFF
CDR3nt: TGTGCCAGCAGTGAAAACCGCCTAGCGGGAACGGAGCAGTTCTTC

d_gene: -
abundance: few
j_gene: TRBJ2-5
v_gene: TRBV24-1
CDR3aa: CATSGGRGRQETQYF
CDR3nt: TGTGCCACCAGTGGAGGTCGGGGCCGCCAAGAGACCCAGTACTTC

d_gene: -
abundance: -
j_gene: TRBJ1-4
v_gene: TRBV9
CDR3aa: CASSVGRNEKLFF
CDR3nt: TGTGCCAGCAGCGTAGGGAGAAATGAAAAACTGTTTTTT

d_gene: TRBD1
abundance: -
j_gene: TRBJ1-2
v_gene: TRBV19
CDR3aa: CASSSGQGLYGYTF
CDR3nt: TGTGCCAGTAGTAGCGGACAGGGGCTCTATGGCTACACCTTC

d_gene: -
abundance: few
j_gene: TRBJ1-1
v_gene: TRBV6-2/TRBV6-3
CDR3aa: CASSFLTGYSGRTEAFF
CDR3nt: TGTGCCAGCAGTTTCCTCACGGGGTACTCAGGCCGCACTGAAGCTTTCTTT